The next 18 T cell receptor beta chains were all read from a single sample in a study of PD-1 blockade in classical Hodgkin lymphoma. Method: immunoSEQ multiplex PCR; TCRdb's copy keeps in-frame clones and lacks some. The profile shows roughly 40,000 clones, around 87% of them singletons. Exposure to brentuximab vedotin varied, and each patient had relapsed following autologous stem cell transplantation. Sequencing was performed on peripheral blood mononuclear cells (PBMCs), taken at baseline. The receptors here all came from a human donor with classical Hodgkin lymphoma.

This chain links TRBV5-1 with TRBJ1-3; 7 bases are shared with TRBD1. Looked up from germline, CDR1 is SGHRS and CDR2 is YFSETQ. Losses at the gene ends were 7 bases for V and 4 bases for J; bases not matched to a gene: 11. This CDR3 region has 15 residues. CDR3 DNA sequence: TGCGCCAGCTCGCAGACAGGGAGGACCGGAAACACCATATATTTT. Its translation: CASSQTGRTGNTIYF.

The genes are TRBV5-4 and TRBJ2-7; the D is unclear. The CDR3 totals 13 residues. Trimming pared 1 base from V and 4 bases from J, leaving 9 bases between. Germline CDR1 SGHNT, CDR2 YYREEE (reference sequence). CDR3 amino acids: CASSLKKGYEQYF. CDR3 nucleotide sequence: TGTGCCAGCAGCTTGAAAAAGGGTTACGAGCAGTACTTC. The full variable domain, completed using reference TRBV5-4 and TRBJ2-7, is ETGVTQSPTHLIKTRGQQVTLRCSSQSGHNTVSWYQQALGQGPQFIFQYYREEENGRGNFPPRFSGLQFPNYSSELNVNALELDDSALYLCASSLKKGYEQYFGPGTRLTVT.

V is TRBV5-4 and J is TRBJ2-3; 7 bases line up with TRBD1. The CDR3 has 14 residues. Trimming removed 4 bases from V and 0 bases from J; junction bases left unmatched: 2. Germline lookup yields CDR1 SGHNT and CDR2 YYREEE (reference sequence). In DNA, the CDR3 is TGTGCCAGCAGCAGGGACAGTAGCACAGATACGCAGTATTTT. This gives the protein CASSRDSSTDTQYF.

The CDR3 reads CASSPDSYGYTF. As DNA, the CDR3 is TGTGCCAGCAGCCCGGACAGCTATGGCTACACCTTC. The rearrangement uses TRBV7-8 and TRBJ1-2; TRBD1 might be the D (6 bases). V lost 5 bases to trimming and J lost 4 bases, with 8 bases between them. Germline V CDR1 and CDR2: SGHVS, FQNEAQ. The CDR3 loop spans 12 amino acids.

The CDR3, as DNA: TGTGCCAGCAGCCGGACAGGCGCCTACGAGCAGTACTTC. Translating gives CASSRTGAYEQYF. V is TRBV6-5 and J is TRBJ2-7, with 7 bases that match TRBD1. Germline V gene lookup returns CDR1 MNHEY and CDR2 SVGAGI. Trimming at V came to 6 bases and at J to 2 bases, leaving 4 bases not matched to a gene. The CDR3 is 13 amino acids.

This chain connects TRBV6-6 to TRBJ2-7; a weak D match, TRBD2 (5 bases). The CDR3 loop spans 13 amino acids. Germline loops: CDR1 MNHNY, CDR2 SVGAGI (reference sequence). Trimming removed 2 bases at V and 0 bases at J, with 5 bases between. In nucleotides, the CDR3 is TGTGCCAGCAGTTACCGGGACTCCTACGAGCAGTACTTC. Its protein is CASSYRDSYEQYF.

The chain carries TRBV5-5 and TRBJ2-2; the D gene is possibly TRBD1 (6 bases). The length of the CDR3 is 16 residues. CDR1 SGHKS and CDR2 YYEKEE come from the germline V gene (reference sequence). V was cut by 1 base and J by 2 bases, with 12 bases left in between. The CDR3 nucleotides read TGTGCCAGCAGCTTGTTAGGGGGACAAAACACCGGGGAGCTGTTTTTT. It is translated as CASSLLGGQNTGELFF.

The genes are TRBV27 and TRBJ1-1; a possible D gene is TRBD1 (5 bases). V gave up 9 bases and J gave up 3 bases, with 17 bases separating them. The CDR3 sequence is 14 residues long. Germline-derived CDR1 and CDR2 are MNHEY and SMNVEV (reference sequence). CDR3 in amino acids: CASARGWGDTEAFF. CDR3 bases: TGTGCCAGTGCGAGGGGATGGGGGGACACTGAAGCTTTCTTT.

A word on this clone: At one boundary the junction diverges from the germline segment, which might be a read error. This rearrangement joins TRBV18 to TRBJ2-7, with 10 bases matching TRBD1. Germline V gene sequence: CDR1 KGHSH, CDR2 LQKENI. There are 11 residues in the CDR3. In DNA form, the CDR3 reads TGTGCCAGCTCACTCGGACAGGGGGTCCACTTC. Translation gives CASSLGQGVHF. Combining the CDR3 with reference TRBV18 and TRBJ2-7 gives the whole variable domain NAGVMQNPRHLVRRRGQEARLRCSPMKGHSHVYWYRQLPEEGLKFMVYLQKENIIDESGMPKERFSAEFPKEGPSILRIQQVVRGDSAAYFCASSLGQGVHFGPGTRLTVT.

This chain uses TRBV27 with TRBJ1-4; 9 nucleotides match TRBD1. Losses at the gene ends were 6 bases for V and 10 bases for J; bases not matched to a gene: 6. The germline CDR1 and CDR2 sequences are MNHEY and SMNVEV (reference sequence). This CDR3 spans 13 amino acids. Written as DNA, the CDR3 is TGTGCCAGCAGGGACAGGGGTAGGGGAAAACTGTTTTTT. Translation gives CASRDRGRGKLFF.

CDR3 coding DNA: TGTGCCAGCAGCTCCCGTTTGGGCTACACAGATACGCAGTATTTT. Its protein is CASSSRLGYTDTQYF. The V call is TRBV11-2, the J call TRBJ2-3; D is undetermined. The CDR3 consists of 15 residues. CDR1 and CDR2 (germline): SGHAT, FQNNGV. V was shortened by 4 bases and J by 2 bases, with 13 bases between the two germline ends.

This clone came up once. V and J are TRBV9 and TRBJ2-3; 11 bases are shared with TRBD2. The CDR3 covers 15 residues. Germline V gene sequence: CDR1 SGDLS, CDR2 YYNGEE. The J segment lost 1 base and the V segment lost 2 bases, leaving 0 bases of the junction unmatched. The CDR3 loop reads CASSVTSGGTDTQYF. The DNA of the CDR3 is TGTGCCAGCAGCGTGACTAGCGGGGGCACAGATACGCAGTATTTT.

The chain joins TRBV29-1 to TRBJ1-3; no reliable D call. The ends were cut back, 4 bases at V and 0 bases at J, with 13 bases in the middle. The germline V gene encodes CDR1 SQVTM and CDR2 ANQGSEA. The CDR3 spans 15 residues. This CDR3 reads CSVVGRAVSGNTIYF. The DNA of the CDR3 is TGCAGCGTTGTCGGTCGGGCCGTCTCTGGAAACACCATATATTTT. The full variable domain, rest sourced from reference TRBV29-1 and TRBJ1-3, is SAVISQKPSRDICQRGTSLTIQCQVDSQVTMMFWYRQQPGQSLTLIATANQGSEATYESGFVIDKFPISRPNLTFSTLTVSNMSPEDSSIYLCSVVGRAVSGNTIYFGEGSWLTVV.

The chain couples TRBV9 to TRBJ1-2; a weak D match, TRBD1 (5 bases). Trimming removed 3 bases at V and 5 bases at J, with 17 bases between. Germline V gene sequence: CDR1 SGDLS, CDR2 YYNGEE. The CDR3 runs 15 residues. CDR3: CASSGVPGATYGYTF. CDR3 sequence (DNA): TGTGCCAGCAGCGGAGTCCCCGGGGCAACTTATGGCTACACCTTC. The entire variable domain, with the rest obtained from reference TRBV9 and TRBJ1-2, is as follows: DSGVTQTPKHLITATGQRVTLRCSPRSGDLSVYWYQQSLDQGLQFLIQYYNGEERAKGNILERFSAQQFPDLHSELNLSSLELGDSALYFCASSGVPGATYGYTFGSGTRLTVV.

This chain links TRBV9 with TRBJ2-2, with TRBD2 matching 10 bases. Germline V gene data show CDR1 as SGDLS and CDR2 as YYNGEE. J was trimmed by 2 bases and V by 4 bases; bases with no gene match: 8. The CDR3 length is 17 residues. As DNA, the CDR3 is TGTGCCAGCAGCCCCAGCCTAGCGGGAGAAAACACCGGGGAGCTGTTTTTT. As protein: CASSPSLAGENTGELFF.

The J gene is TRBJ1-2, the V gene TRBV7-9; a weak D match, TRBD1 (5 bases). Looked up from germline, CDR1 is SEHNR and CDR2 is FQNEAQ (reference sequence). V lost 5 bases and J 4 bases, leaving 8 bases between the germline ends. The CDR3 consists of 12 residues. The CDR3 loop is CASSHDSYGYTF. The CDR3, as DNA: TGTGCCAGCAGCCATGACAGCTATGGCTACACCTTC.

The chain is built from TRBV7-9 and TRBJ2-2, with D possibly being TRBD2 (6 bases). The V gene lost 5 bases and the J gene lost 5 bases, with 18 bases spanning the gap. CDR3 size: 16 residues. Germline-derived CDR1 and CDR2 are SEHNR and FQNEAQ (reference sequence). CDR3 bases: TGTGCCAGCAGCCCCGGGGGAAACAGGAGGACCGGGGAGCTGTTTTTT. This codes for CASSPGGNRRTGELFF.

This clone was seen once. The chain carries TRBV6-1 and TRBJ1-3; no clear D gene. This CDR3 contains 15 residues. From germline, CDR1 is MNHNS and CDR2 SASEGT. V lost 2 bases, J lost 0 bases, and 8 bases lay in between. The CDR3 sequence: CASSESSVSGNTIYF. CDR3 in DNA: TGTGCCAGCAGTGAAAGTTCGGTCTCTGGAAACACCATATATTTT.